These 12 T cell receptor beta chains originate from one sample sequenced in a study of shared clonotypes between healthy human individuals. Using immunoSEQ multiplex PCR, the repertoire was profiled, and TCRdb retains in-frame clones only, with some absent. Seen here are approximately 2.5 million clones, 80% to 95% observed once, and the top ten hold 0.36%. The sequenced sample consisted of naive CD4+ T cells from PBMCs. Subset given: CD45RA+ positively selected. The receptors were sampled from a man aged 18 to 30 in good health. Some clones in this sample may be carry-over from other donors' samples.

This CDR3 reads CASSPRTGIDTGELFF. The CDR3 bases are TGTGCCAGCAGCCCCCGGACAGGGATAGACACCGGGGAGCTGTTTTTT. The J gene is TRBJ2-2, the V gene TRBV9, with TRBD1 matching over 8 bases. The CDR3 spans 16 residues. Germline lookup yields CDR1 SGDLS and CDR2 YYNGEE. Trimming took 4 bases from V and 3 from J; bases not matched to a gene: 8.

The chain is built from TRBV6-6 and TRBJ1-5; D unclear. V was cut by 0 bases and J by 3 bases, with 6 bases left in between. Germline CDR1 MNHNY, CDR2 SVGAGI (reference sequence). This CDR3 spans 14 amino acids. CDR3 in DNA: TGTGCCAGCAGTTACTCTTGGCTCAATCAGCCCCAGCATTTT. This gives the protein CASSYSWLNQPQHF.

The V and J genes are TRBV5-6 and TRBJ2-1; tentative D call: TRBD2 (6 bases). CDR1 is SGHDT and CDR2 is YYEEEE in the germline V gene. The CDR3 has 15 amino acids. Trimming removed 5 bases at V and 3 bases at J, with 15 bases between. The chain's CDR3 is CASRPSSGHYNEQFF. CDR3 bases: TGTGCCAGCAGGCCGTCCAGCGGGCACTACAATGAGCAGTTCTTC.

The chain combines TRBV6-6 with TRBJ2-2, with D tentatively TRBD1 (6 bases). Germline lookup yields CDR1 MNHNY and CDR2 SVGAGI (reference sequence). V dropped 5 bases and J dropped 3 bases, with 16 bases sitting between them. The length of the CDR3 is 16 residues. The CDR3, as DNA: TGTGCCAGCAGTCGGTTCACAGGGTTGGACACCGGGGAGCTGTTTTTT. Translation: CASSRFTGLDTGELFF.

Note on this clone: Other DNA sequences of this sample code for an identical CDR3. The gene calls are TRBV28 and TRBJ2-1; TRBD2 matches 8 bases. The ends lost 3 bases at V and 7 bases at J; junction bases unmatched: 2. Germline V gene lookup returns CDR1 MDHEN and CDR2 SYDVKM. The CDR3 has 13 amino acids. The DNA of the CDR3 is TGTGCCAGCAGTTTGGTAGCGGGAAATGAGCAGTTCTTC. This codes for CASSLVAGNEQFF.

For this clone: The sample carries other DNA sequences with the same CDR3. The rearrangement links TRBV7-8 to TRBJ1-1, with D unresolved. The V gene lost 3 bases and the J gene lost 0 bases, with 5 bases spanning the gap. The CDR3 sequence is 13 residues long. Germline V CDR1 and CDR2: SGHVS, FQNEAQ. The CDR3 sequence: CASSLVLNTEAFF. CDR3 DNA: TGTGCCAGCAGCTTGGTCCTGAACACTGAAGCTTTCTTT. Full variable domain (missing parts from reference TRBV7-8 and TRBJ1-1): GAGVSQSPRYKVAKRGQDVALRCDPISGHVSLFWYQQALGQGPEFLTYFQNEAQLDKSGLPSDRFFAERPEGSVSTLKIQRTQQEDSAVYLCASSLVLNTEAFFGQGTRLTVV.

V gene TRBV5-1 combines with J gene TRBJ1-2; unclear D gene. This CDR3 comprises 15 residues. V gave up 0 bases and J gave up 0 bases, with 9 bases separating them. Germline V gene sequence: CDR1 SGHRS, CDR2 YFSETQ. This CDR3 reads CASSLGLTTNYGYTF. DNA for the CDR3: TGCGCCAGCAGCTTGGGACTGACTACTAACTATGGCTACACCTTC.

The rearrangement links TRBV10-1 to TRBJ2-7; D is uncertain. The CDR3 spans 15 residues. V shed 2 bases and J shed 0 bases, with 11 bases lying between them. Germline CDR1 reads WNHNN; CDR2 reads SYGVQD (reference sequence). CDR3 DNA sequence: TGCGCCAGCAGTGAGGTGAGCGTTATCTCCTACGAGCAGTACTTC. It translates to CASSEVSVISYEQYF.

The rearrangement links TRBV28 to TRBJ2-2, with 7 positions matching TRBD2. The CDR3 consists of 13 residues. Germline V gives CDR1 MDHEN, CDR2 SYDVKM. Trimming took 4 bases from V and 6 from J; bases not matched to a gene: 2. The CDR3 here is CASSSGGSGELFF. The CDR3 nucleotides are TGTGCCAGCAGTTCCGGGGGGTCCGGGGAGCTGTTTTTT.

The chain couples TRBV5-1 to TRBJ1-2, with 7 bases fitting TRBD1. The CDR3 is 13 amino acids. CDR1 SGHRS and CDR2 YFSETQ come from the germline V gene. V lost 4 bases and J lost 5; bases outside the gene matches: 5. The CDR3 DNA reads TGCGCCAGCAGCGTGGGACAGAATTATGGCTACACCTTC. Its translation is CASSVGQNYGYTF. The whole variable domain, filled in from reference TRBV5-1 and TRBJ1-2, reads KAGVTQTPRYLIKTRGQQVTLSCSPISGHRSVSWYQQTPGQGLQFLFEYFSETQRNKGNFPGRFSGRQFSNSRSEMNVSTLELGDSALYLCASSVGQNYGYTFGSGTRLTVV.

The chain joins TRBV19 to TRBJ1-1; D is unclear. Per the germline V gene, CDR1 is LNHDA and CDR2 is SQIVND (reference sequence). The CDR3 is 13 residues long. V was cut by 7 bases and J by 6 bases, with 15 bases left in between. The CDR3 protein is CASTLPWAPEAFF. The CDR3 nucleotides are TGTGCCAGTACCCTCCCGTGGGCCCCTGAAGCTTTCTTT.

As regards this clone: The same CDR3 arises from other DNA sequences in this sample as well. The chain carries TRBV9 and TRBJ2-1, with 8 nucleotides matching TRBD2. The V gene's germline CDR1 is SGDLS and CDR2 YYNGEE. Trimming cost V 0 bases and J 3 bases; bases outside gene matches: 2. This CDR3 has 15 residues. In DNA form, the CDR3 reads TGTGCCAGCAGCGTAGTGAGCGGGAGCTACAATGAGCAGTTCTTC. Translating gives CASSVVSGSYNEQFF.